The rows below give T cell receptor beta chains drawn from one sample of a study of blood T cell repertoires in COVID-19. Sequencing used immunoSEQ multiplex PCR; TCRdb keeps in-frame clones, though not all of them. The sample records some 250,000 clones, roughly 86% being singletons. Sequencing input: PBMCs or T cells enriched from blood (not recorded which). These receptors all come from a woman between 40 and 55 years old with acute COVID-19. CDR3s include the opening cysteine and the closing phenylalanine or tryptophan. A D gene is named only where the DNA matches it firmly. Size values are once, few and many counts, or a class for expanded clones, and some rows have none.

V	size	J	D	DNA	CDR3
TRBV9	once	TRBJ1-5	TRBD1	TGTGCCAGCAGCGTAGCAGGGGGCGCGGGGCAGCCCCAGCATTTT	CASSVAGGAGQPQHF
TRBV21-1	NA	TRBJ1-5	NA	TGTGCCAGCAGCAAAGGTAGGGGACAGGGGGAGAGTCAGCCCCAGCATTTT	CASSKGRGQGESQPQHF
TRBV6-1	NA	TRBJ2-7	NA	TGTGCCAGCAGTGAATGGGACATCTACGAGCAGTACTTC	CASSEWDIYEQYF
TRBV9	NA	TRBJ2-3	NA	TGTGCCAGCAGCGTCGGGACTTTAAGCACAGATACGCAGTATTTT	CASSVGTLSTDTQYF
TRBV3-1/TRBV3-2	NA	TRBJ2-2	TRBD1	TGTGCCAGCAGCTTACTACAGGGGGCGACCGGGGAGCTGTTTTTT	CASSLLQGATGELFF
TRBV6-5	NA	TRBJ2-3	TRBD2	TGTGCCAGCAGCCGGGGGGGGCGCAGGACAGATACGCAGTATTTT	CASSRGGRRTDTQYF
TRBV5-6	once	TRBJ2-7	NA	TGTGCCAGCAGCTCCACGACAGTACTCTACGAGCAGTACTTC	CASSSTTVLYEQYF
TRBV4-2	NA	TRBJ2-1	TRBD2	TGTGCCAGCAGCCAAGAGGCACGGGAGGGCCATAATGAGCAGTTCTTC	CASSQEAREGHNEQFF
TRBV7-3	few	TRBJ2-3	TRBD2	TGTGCCAGCAGCCCACTAGCGGGTAACACAGATACGCAGTATTTT	CASSPLAGNTDTQYF
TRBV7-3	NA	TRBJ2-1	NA	TGTGCCAGCAGCTTAACGTCCGACGGGGATGAGCAGTTCTTC	CASSLTSDGDEQFF
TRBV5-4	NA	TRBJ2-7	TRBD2	TGTGCCAGCAGCTTGGCGGGACTAGAGTACGAGCAGTACTTC	CASSLAGLEYEQYF
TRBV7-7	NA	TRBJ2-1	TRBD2	TGTGCTAGCAGCTTTTTACTAGCGGACTACAATGAGCAGTTCTTC	CASSFLLADYNEQFF
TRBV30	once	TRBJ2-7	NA	TGTGCCTGGAGTGTACTTCCTGCCTACGAGCAGTACTTC	CAWSVLPAYEQYF
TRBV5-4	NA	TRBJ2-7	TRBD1	TGTGCCAGCAGCTCTACCGGGACAGGGTTCGAGCAGTACTTC	CASSSTGTGFEQYF
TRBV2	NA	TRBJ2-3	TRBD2	TGTGCCAGCAACCAGATAGCGGGAGGGCCTGGCACAGATACGCAGTATTTT	CASNQIAGGPGTDTQYF
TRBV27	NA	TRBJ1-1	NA	TGTGCCAGCAGTCCCTCCCTTATCACTGAAGCTTTCTTT	CASSPSLITEAFF
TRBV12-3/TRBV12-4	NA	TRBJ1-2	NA	TGTGCCAGCAGTTCTTCTAACTATGGCTACACCTTC	CASSSSNYGYTF
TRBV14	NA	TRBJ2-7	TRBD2	TGTGCCAGCAGCTCAACGATGGGGCCGTCTAGCGGCCCTTCCTACGAGCAGTACTTC	CASSSTMGPSSGPSYEQYF
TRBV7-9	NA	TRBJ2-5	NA	TGTGCCAGCAGCTTAAAGTTACAGCAAGAGACCCAGTACTTC	CASSLKLQQETQYF
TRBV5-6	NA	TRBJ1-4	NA	TGTGCCAGCAGCTTGGTTCGCGCAGGGGAAACTAATGAAAAACTGTTTTTT	CASSLVRAGETNEKLFF
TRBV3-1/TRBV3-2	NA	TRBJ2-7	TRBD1	TGTGCCAGCAGCCAAGAAGACAGGGGATCAGGTGGGCAGTACTTC	CASSQEDRGSGGQYF
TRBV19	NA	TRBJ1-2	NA	TGTGCCAGTAGTCAGGGATCTAACTATGGCTACACCTTC	CASSQGSNYGYTF
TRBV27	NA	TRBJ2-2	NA	TGTGCCAGCAGTTTAGGACTATACAACACCGGGGAGCTGTTTTTT	CASSLGLYNTGELFF
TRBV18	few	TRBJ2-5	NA	TGTGCCAGCTCACCACCGCTGGCTGGCGCGGGGCGGGAGACCCAGTACTTC	CASSPPLAGAGRETQYF
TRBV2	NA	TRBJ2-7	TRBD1	TGTGCCAGCAGCCCGGGACAGGGGCCCTACGAGCAGTACTTC	CASSPGQGPYEQYF
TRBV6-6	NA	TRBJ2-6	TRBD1	TGTGCCAGCAGCCGAACAGGGGGTACTGGGGCCAACGTCCTGACTTTC	CASSRTGGTGANVLTF
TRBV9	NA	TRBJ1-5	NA	TGTGCCAGCAATCAAGGGGCCAGCAATCAGCCCCAGCATTTT	CASNQGASNQPQHF
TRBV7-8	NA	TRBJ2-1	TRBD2	TGTGCCAGCAGCCCAATGGGACTAACCTACAATGAGCAGTTCTTC	CASSPMGLTYNEQFF
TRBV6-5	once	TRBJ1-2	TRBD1	TGTGCCAGCAGTTACAAGCGGACAGGGGGGTATGGCTACACCTTC	CASSYKRTGGYGYTF
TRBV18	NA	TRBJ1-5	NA	TGTGCCAGCTCACGGGTGGGGAGAGAGTCTTATCAGCCCCAGCATTTT	CASSRVGRESYQPQHF
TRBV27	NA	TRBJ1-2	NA	TGTGCCAGCAGTCATACTTGGGGAGCGCCTGGCTACACCTTC	CASSHTWGAPGYTF
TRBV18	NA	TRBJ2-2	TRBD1	TGTGCCAGCTCCCCGAGGGACAGCCCAACCGGGGAGCTGTTTTTT	CASSPRDSPTGELFF